Described below is a single T cell receptor beta chain sequence and its context. Antigen: not known. The data were obtained in a study of vaccination effects on CD4 cells after COVID-19. A roughly 10-day culture period preceded the isolation of CD4+ T cells. Vaccine recipients lacked prior SARS-CoV-2 infection and had negative nucleocapsid antibodies. Trimming took 0 bases from V and 6 from J; bases not matched to a gene: 9. The CDR3 totals 17 residues. Germline CDR1 reads LGHDT; CDR2 reads YNNKEL (reference sequence). Measured with immunoSEQ multiplex PCR; TCRdb has only the in-frame clones, and not every one. The data show tens of thousands of clones, 65% to 75% seen once.

This sequence joins TRBV3-1 (or the pseudogene TRBV3-2) and TRBJ2-1; 9 nucleotides align to TRBD2. The TCR sequence derives from a human donor who received a COVID-19 vaccine. This specimen consisted of CD4+ T cells from PBMCs cultured without peptide, obtained before COVID-19 vaccination. The CDR3 here is CASSQDLTSGLANEQFF. The DNA of the CDR3 is TGTGCCAGCAGCCAAGATCTTACTAGCGGGCTCGCCAATGAGCAGTTCTTC.